This entry describes one T cell receptor beta chain. This sample was included in a study of blood T cell repertoires in COVID-19. Germline values: CDR1 SEHNR, CDR2 FQNEAQ (reference sequence). V trimming: 3 bases; J trimming: 6 bases; junction bases outside the gene matches: 5. This CDR3 is built from 16 residues. Sequencing was performed with immunoSEQ multiplex PCR; in TCRdb, only in-frame clones are kept and a portion is missing. The sample lists hundreds of thousands of clones, about 85% occurring once. Study members were between about 18 and 100 years old and lived in some 22 US regions. In assigning cohorts, the study relied on participant-reported clinical history.

The V call is TRBV7-9, the J call TRBJ1-6, with 10 positions matching TRBD1. The clonotype was recovered from a woman younger than 30 with acute COVID-19. Material for sequencing was PBMCs or T cells enriched from blood (not recorded which). CDR3 coding DNA: TGTGCCAGCAGCTTCCCCGGGACAGGGGCTAATTCACCCCTCCACTTT. Protein: CASSFPGTGANSPLHF.